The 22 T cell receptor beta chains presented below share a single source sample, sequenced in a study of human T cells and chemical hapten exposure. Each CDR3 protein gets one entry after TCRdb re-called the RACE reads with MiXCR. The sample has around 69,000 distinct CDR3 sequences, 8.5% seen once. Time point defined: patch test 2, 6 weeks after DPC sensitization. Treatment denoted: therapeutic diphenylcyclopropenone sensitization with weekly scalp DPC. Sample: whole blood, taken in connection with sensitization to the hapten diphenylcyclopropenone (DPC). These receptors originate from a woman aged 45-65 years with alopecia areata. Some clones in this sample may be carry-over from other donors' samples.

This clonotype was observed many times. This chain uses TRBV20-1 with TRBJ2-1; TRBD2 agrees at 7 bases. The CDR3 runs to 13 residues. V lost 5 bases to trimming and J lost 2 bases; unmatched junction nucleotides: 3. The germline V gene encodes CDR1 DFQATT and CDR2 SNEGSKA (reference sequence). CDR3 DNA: TGCAGTGCTGGGGGAGGGCCCTACAATGAGCAGTTCTTC. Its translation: CSAGGGPYNEQFF.

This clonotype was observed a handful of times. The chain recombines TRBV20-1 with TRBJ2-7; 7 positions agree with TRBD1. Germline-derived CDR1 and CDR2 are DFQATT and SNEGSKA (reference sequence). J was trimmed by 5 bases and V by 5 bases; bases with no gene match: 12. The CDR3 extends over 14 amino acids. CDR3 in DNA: TGCAGTGCTCCCCCGACAGGGTTAGAAGACGAGCAGTACTTC. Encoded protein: CSAPPTGLEDEQYF.

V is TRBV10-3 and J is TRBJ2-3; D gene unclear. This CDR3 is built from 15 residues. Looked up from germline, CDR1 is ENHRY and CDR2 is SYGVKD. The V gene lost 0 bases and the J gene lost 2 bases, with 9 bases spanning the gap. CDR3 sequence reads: CAISESAQNTDTQYF. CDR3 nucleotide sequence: TGTGCCATCAGTGAGTCAGCCCAAAACACAGATACGCAGTATTTT.

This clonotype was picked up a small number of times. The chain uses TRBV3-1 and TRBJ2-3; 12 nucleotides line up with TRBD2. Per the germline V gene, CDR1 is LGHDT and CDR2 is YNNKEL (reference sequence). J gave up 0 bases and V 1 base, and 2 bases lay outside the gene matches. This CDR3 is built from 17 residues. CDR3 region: CASSQGTSGASTDTQYF. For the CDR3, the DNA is TGTGCCAGCAGCCAAGGGACTAGCGGGGCTAGCACAGATACGCAGTATTTT.

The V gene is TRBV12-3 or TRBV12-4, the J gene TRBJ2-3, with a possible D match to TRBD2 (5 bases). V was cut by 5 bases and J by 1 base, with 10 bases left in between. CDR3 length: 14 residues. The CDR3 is CASSMSGGTDTQYF. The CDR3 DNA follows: TGTGCCAGCAGTATGAGCGGAGGCACAGATACGCAGTATTTT.

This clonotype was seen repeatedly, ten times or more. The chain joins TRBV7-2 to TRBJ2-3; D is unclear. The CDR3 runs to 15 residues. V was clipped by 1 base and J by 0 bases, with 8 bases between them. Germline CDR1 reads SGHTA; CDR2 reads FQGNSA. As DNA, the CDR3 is TGTGCCAGCAGCTTAGACCCGACGAGCACAGATACGCAGTATTTT. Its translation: CASSLDPTSTDTQYF.

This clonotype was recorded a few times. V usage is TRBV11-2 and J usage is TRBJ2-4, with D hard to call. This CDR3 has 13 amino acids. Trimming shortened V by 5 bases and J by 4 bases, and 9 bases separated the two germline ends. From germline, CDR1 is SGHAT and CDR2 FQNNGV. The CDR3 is CASSTLRKNIQYF. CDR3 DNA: TGTGCCAGCAGCACGCTCAGGAAAAACATTCAGTACTTC.

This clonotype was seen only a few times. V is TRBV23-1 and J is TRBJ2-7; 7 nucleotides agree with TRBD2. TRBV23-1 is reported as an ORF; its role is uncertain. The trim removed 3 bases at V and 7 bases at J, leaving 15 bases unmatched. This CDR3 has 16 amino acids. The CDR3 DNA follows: TGCGCCAGCAGTCAGAGGCTCCTTGCGGGAGCGGGTGAGCAGTACTTC. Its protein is CASSQRLLAGAGEQYF.

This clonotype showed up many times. In DNA, the CDR3 is TGCAGCGTCGGAACAGGGCCCGAGCAGTACTTC. This sequence encodes CSVGTGPEQYF. The chain employs TRBV29-1 and TRBJ2-7, with D perhaps matching TRBD1 (6 bases). Germline V gene sequence: CDR1 SQVTM, CDR2 ANQGSEA. This CDR3 is 11 amino acids long. V was pared by 6 bases and J by 6 bases, with 12 bases between.

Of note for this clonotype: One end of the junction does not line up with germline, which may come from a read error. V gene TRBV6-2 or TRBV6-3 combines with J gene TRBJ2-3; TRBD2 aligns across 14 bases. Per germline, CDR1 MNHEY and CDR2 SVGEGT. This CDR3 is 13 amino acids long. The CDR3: CASSYSPGLAGEF. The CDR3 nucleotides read TGTGCCAGCAGTTACTCGCCGGGACTAGCGGGAGAATTT.

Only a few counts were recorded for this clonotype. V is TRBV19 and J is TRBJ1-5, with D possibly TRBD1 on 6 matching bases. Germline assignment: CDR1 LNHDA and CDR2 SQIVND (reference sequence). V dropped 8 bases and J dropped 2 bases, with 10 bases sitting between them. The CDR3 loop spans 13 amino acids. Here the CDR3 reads CASAGVGNQPQHF. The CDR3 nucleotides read TGTGCCAGTGCAGGGGTAGGCAATCAGCCCCAGCATTTT.

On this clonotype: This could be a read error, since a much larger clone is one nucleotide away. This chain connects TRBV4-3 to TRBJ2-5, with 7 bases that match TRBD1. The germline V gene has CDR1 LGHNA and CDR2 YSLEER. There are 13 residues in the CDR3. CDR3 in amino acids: CAGSHDRDKTQYF. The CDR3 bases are TGCGCCGGCAGCCATGACAGGGATAAGACCCAGTACTTC.

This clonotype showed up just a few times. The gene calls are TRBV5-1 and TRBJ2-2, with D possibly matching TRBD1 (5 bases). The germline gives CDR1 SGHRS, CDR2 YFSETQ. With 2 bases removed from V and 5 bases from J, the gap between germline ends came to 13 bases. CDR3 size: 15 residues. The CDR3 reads CASSLRRGRTGELFF. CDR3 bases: TGCGCCAGCAGCTTACGAAGGGGCCGAACCGGGGAGCTGTTTTTT.

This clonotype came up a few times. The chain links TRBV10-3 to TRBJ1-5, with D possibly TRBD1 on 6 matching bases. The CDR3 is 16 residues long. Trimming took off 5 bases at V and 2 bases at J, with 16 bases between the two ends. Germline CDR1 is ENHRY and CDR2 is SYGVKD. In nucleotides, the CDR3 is TGTGCCATCAGTTCTGTGGGGGGCGAGGGCAATCAGCCCCAGCATTTT. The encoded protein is CAISSVGGEGNQPQHF.

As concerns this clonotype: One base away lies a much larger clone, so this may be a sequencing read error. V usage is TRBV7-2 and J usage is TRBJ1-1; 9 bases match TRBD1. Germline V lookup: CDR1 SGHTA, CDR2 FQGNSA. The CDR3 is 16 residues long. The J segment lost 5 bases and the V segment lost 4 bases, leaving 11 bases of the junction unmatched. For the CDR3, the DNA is TGTGCCAGCAGCTCCGGACAGGGGTATTTGGAAACTGAAGCTTTCTTT. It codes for CASSSGQGYLETEAFF.

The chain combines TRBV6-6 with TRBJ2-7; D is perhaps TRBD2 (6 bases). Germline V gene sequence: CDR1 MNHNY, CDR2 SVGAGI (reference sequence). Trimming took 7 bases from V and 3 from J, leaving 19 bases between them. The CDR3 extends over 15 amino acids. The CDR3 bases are TGTGCCAGCACCTCTGGCGGAGGGCGGGTCTACGAGCAGTACTTC. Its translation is CASTSGGGRVYEQYF.

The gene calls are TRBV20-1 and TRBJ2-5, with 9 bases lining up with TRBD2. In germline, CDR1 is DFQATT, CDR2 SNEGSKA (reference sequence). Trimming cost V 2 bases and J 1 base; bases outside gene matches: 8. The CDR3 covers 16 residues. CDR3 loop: CSARYSGGRTQETQYF. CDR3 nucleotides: TGCAGTGCTAGATATAGCGGGGGTAGGACCCAAGAGACCCAGTACTTC.

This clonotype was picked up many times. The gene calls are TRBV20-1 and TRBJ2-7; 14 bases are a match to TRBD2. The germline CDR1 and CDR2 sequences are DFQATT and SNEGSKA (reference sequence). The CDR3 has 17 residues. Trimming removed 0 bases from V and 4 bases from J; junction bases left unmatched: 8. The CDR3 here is CSARDRETSGRGYEQYF. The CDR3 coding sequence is TGCAGTGCTAGAGATAGGGAGACTAGCGGGAGGGGATACGAGCAGTACTTC.

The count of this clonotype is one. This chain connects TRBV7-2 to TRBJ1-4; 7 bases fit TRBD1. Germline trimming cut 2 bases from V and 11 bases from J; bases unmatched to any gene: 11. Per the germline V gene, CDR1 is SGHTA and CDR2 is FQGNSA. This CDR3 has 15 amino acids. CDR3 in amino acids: CASSLRGQTMQKLFF. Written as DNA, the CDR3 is TGTGCCAGCAGCTTAAGGGGACAGACAATGCAGAAACTGTTTTTT.

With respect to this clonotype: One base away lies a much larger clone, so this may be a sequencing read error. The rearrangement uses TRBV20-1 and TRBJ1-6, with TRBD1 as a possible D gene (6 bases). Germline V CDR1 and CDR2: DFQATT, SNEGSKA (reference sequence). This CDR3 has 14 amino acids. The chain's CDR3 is CSARSGAGNSPLNF. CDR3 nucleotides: TGCAGTGCTAGATCAGGGGCGGGAAATTCACCCCTCAACTTT.

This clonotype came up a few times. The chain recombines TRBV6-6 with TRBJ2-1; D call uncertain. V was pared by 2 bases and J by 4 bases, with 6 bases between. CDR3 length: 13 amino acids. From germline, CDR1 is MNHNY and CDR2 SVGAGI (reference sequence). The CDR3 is CASSYDTYNEQFF. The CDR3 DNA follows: TGTGCCAGCAGTTACGACACGTACAATGAGCAGTTCTTC.

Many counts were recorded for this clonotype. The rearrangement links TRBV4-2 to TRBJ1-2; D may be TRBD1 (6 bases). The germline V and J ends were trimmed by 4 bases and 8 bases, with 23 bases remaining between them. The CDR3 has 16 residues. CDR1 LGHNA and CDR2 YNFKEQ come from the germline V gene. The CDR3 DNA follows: TGTGCCAGCAGCCTGACCCAGGGCAGGGGAGGTGAAGGCTACACCTTC. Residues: CASSLTQGRGGEGYTF.